Each of the 8 T cell receptor beta chains below was sequenced from the same sample in a study of immune cell composition in non-small cell lung cancer. The method was immunoSEQ multiplex PCR; TCRdb's version includes in-frame clones alone and lacks a portion of them. This table has about 14,000 clones, 65% to 85% appearing once. Sequenced: lung tumor tissue. These receptors all come from a human donor with non-small cell lung cancer.

The rearrangement links TRBV7-9 to TRBJ2-1; 7 bases fit TRBD2. This CDR3 has 16 amino acids. After removal of 6 bases from V and 4 bases from J, the junction contained 12 bases not matched to a gene. Germline CDR1 is SEHNR and CDR2 is FQNEAQ (reference sequence). The CDR3 protein is CASRLAGGGAYNEQFF. In DNA, the CDR3 is TGTGCCAGCAGGCTAGCCGGCGGGGGAGCATACAATGAGCAGTTCTTC.

On this clone: A read error is likely, as this CDR3 ends without the conserved phenylalanine or tryptophan. V usage is TRBV11-2 and J usage is TRBJ1-3; no firm D call. The ends were cut back, 0 bases at V and 0 bases at J, with 9 bases in the middle. The CDR3 has 16 amino acids. From germline, CDR1 is SGHAT and CDR2 FQNNGV. In nucleotides, the CDR3 is TGTGCCAGCAGCTTAGATTGGTCGGGCTCTGGAAACACCATATATGTT. As protein: CASSLDWSGSGNTIYV.

This clone was detected only once. V and J are TRBV6-5 and TRBJ1-1; 7 bases are a match to TRBD1. Germline loops: CDR1 MNHEY, CDR2 SVGAGI. Losses at the gene ends were 6 bases for V and 0 bases for J; bases not matched to a gene: 4. This CDR3 is built from 14 residues. The CDR3 region is CASRKQGMNTEAFF. DNA of the CDR3: TGTGCCAGCAGGAAACAGGGGATGAACACTGAAGCTTTCTTT.

V is TRBV11-3 and J is TRBJ2-1; D is unclear. The CDR3 extends over 13 amino acids. V lost 1 base to trimming and J lost 6 bases, with 7 bases between them. CDR1 is SGHNT, CDR2 YENEEA, per germline. CDR3 protein: CASSLGSRNEQFF. The CDR3 DNA follows: TGTGCCAGCAGCTTAGGTTCCCGCAATGAGCAGTTCTTC. The entire variable domain, with the rest obtained from reference TRBV11-3 and TRBJ2-1, is as follows: EAGVVQSPRYKIIEKKQPVAFWCNPISGHNTLYWYLQNLGQGPELLIRYENEEAVDDSQLPKDRFSAERLKGVDSTLKIQPAELGDSAVYLCASSLGSRNEQFFGPGTRLTVL.

The chain carries TRBV15 and TRBJ2-5; 7 bases match TRBD1. CDR1 and CDR2 from the germline V gene are LNHNV and YYDKDF (reference sequence). The ends lost 0 bases at V and 5 bases at J; junction bases unmatched: 9. CDR3 length equals 16 residues. The CDR3 region has the DNA TGTGCCACCAGCAGAGAGATAGGGGGCGCCCGGGAGACCCAGTACTTC. It codes for CATSREIGGARETQYF.

The gene calls are TRBV28 and TRBJ2-3, with D uncertain. In germline, CDR1 is MDHEN, CDR2 SYDVKM. CDR3 length: 19 amino acids. V was shortened by 3 bases and J by 1 base, with 23 bases between the two germline ends. CDR3 region: CASSLVGTVYKERTDTQYF. The CDR3 nucleotides are TGTGCCAGCAGTTTGGTTGGCACGGTGTATAAAGAACGCACAGATACGCAGTATTTT.

The chain links TRBV11-2 to TRBJ2-2; D remains ambiguous. The CDR3 sequence is 15 residues long. Germline loops: CDR1 SGHAT, CDR2 FQNNGV. V lost 1 base, J lost 2 bases, and 8 bases lay in between. This CDR3 reads CASSLATPNTGELFF. In DNA, the CDR3 is TGTGCCAGCAGCTTAGCCACACCTAACACCGGGGAGCTGTTTTTT. Variable domain in full (rest from reference TRBV11-2 and TRBJ2-2): EAGVAQSPRYKIIEKRQSVAFWCNPISGHATLYWYQQILGQGPKLLIQFQNNGVVDDSQLPKDRFSAERLKGVDSTLKIQPAKLEDSAVYLCASSLATPNTGELFFGEGSRLTVL.

The V call is TRBV30, the J call TRBJ2-5; TRBD2 matches 8 bases. V dropped 3 bases and J dropped 4; count of bases not matched to a gene: 7. Germline loops: CDR1 GTSNPN, CDR2 SVGIG (reference sequence). The CDR3 is made up of 14 amino acids. DNA for the CDR3: TGTGCCTGGAGCGATAAAGCGGGAGTAGAGACCCAGTACTTC. This translates into CAWSDKAGVETQYF. The variable domain in full, completed from reference TRBV30 and TRBJ2-5, reads SQTIHQWPATLVQPVGSPLSLECTVEGTSNPNLYWYRQAAGRGLQLLFYSVGIGQISSEVPQNLSASRPQDRQFILSSKKLLLSDSGFYLCAWSDKAGVETQYFGPGTRLLVL.